This entry features one TCR beta chain sequence. Its target is not known. The entry originates in a study of T cell responses to AZD1222 COVID-19 vaccine. Study-level points and caveats: Spike-specific TCR repertoires showed rising breadth and depth after two AZD1222 doses. Sampling that yielded the repertoires occurred only after the peak T cell response. Among vaccine-associated CD4 TCRs, coverage spanned spike, with dominance at 160-218 and 743-854. Baseline serostatus was positive in only a handful of AZD1222 recipients.

Germline loops: CDR1 SGHRS, CDR2 YFSETQ. Trimming cost V 0 bases and J 8 bases; bases outside gene matches: 3. This CDR3 spans 15 amino acids. Libraries were prepared by immunoSEQ multiplex PCR; TCRdb keeps only in-frame clonotypes and omits some of them. The sample yields about 110,000 clones, approximately 86% seen once. The rearrangement joins TRBV5-1 to TRBJ1-4, with 11 bases matching TRBD1. The material sequenced was peripheral blood, taken on day 0 of AZD1222 vaccination. This clonotype originated in an adult in good health. The CDR3 is CASSLGDRGSEKLFF. CDR3 nucleotides: TGCGCCAGCAGCTTGGGGGACAGGGGGAGCGAAAAACTGTTTTTT.